The 6 T cell receptor beta chains listed next were all sequenced from one sample in a study of T cells in Graves' hyperthyroidism and ophthalmopathy. Amplified regions were TCR beta CDR3 sequences from RNA transcripts. HTBI primers were employed in a first-round RT-PCR of the TCR CDR3. TCRdb independently ran MiXCR on the multiplex PCR reads; one entry per CDR3 protein. The sample lists about 59,000 distinct CDR3 sequences, 53% occurring once. The sequencing sample was made of blood. The receptors derive from a woman between 55 and 75 years old with Graves' ophthalmopathy.

The gene calls are TRBV20-1 and TRBJ2-3, with D possibly being TRBD1 or TRBD2 (7 bases each). Germline V lookup: CDR1 DFQATT, CDR2 SNEGSKA (reference sequence). V lost 3 bases, J lost 3 bases, and 13 bases lay in between. The CDR3 has 14 amino acids. This chain's CDR3 is CSASRGGSTDTQYF. CDR3 bases: TGCAGTGCTAGCAGGGGGGGGAGTACAGATACGCAGTATTTT.

This clonotype was picked up many times. The rearrangement links TRBV19 to TRBJ2-7; D is unresolved. CDR3 size: 14 residues. Germline lookup yields CDR1 LNHDA and CDR2 SQIVND (reference sequence). V was trimmed by 0 bases and J by 3 bases, leaving 9 bases between them. The CDR3 nucleotides are TGTGCCAGTAGTATAGATCAACAAGACTACGAGCAGTACTTC. Protein: CASSIDQQDYEQYF.

The chain links TRBV4-1 to TRBJ1-3, with TRBD1 identical over 9 bases. This CDR3 comprises 16 residues. The V gene's germline CDR1 is MGHRA and CDR2 YSYEKL. The V gene end was trimmed by 3 bases and the J gene end by 2 bases; junction bases not matched to a gene: 5. The CDR3 DNA reads as TGCGCCAGCAGCCACCCGGGACAGGGCGCTGGAAACACCATATATTTT. Protein: CASSHPGQGAGNTIYF.

This clonotype was picked up one time. Written as DNA, the CDR3 is TGCAGTGCAGACAGGGGGATTTTAGGGAATTCACCCCTCCACTTT. This codes for CSADRGILGNSPLHF. V and J are TRBV20-1 and TRBJ1-6; TRBD1 aligns across 9 bases. The trim removed 6 bases at V and 7 bases at J, leaving 10 bases unmatched. Germline V CDR1 and CDR2: DFQATT, SNEGSKA (reference sequence). This CDR3 region has 15 residues.

This clonotype was detected many times. V and J are TRBV6-2 or TRBV6-3 and TRBJ2-1; 10 bases match TRBD2. This CDR3 has 16 residues. In germline, CDR1 is MNHEY, CDR2 SVGEGT. After removal of 2 bases from V and 8 bases from J, the junction contained 9 bases not matched to a gene. CDR3 DNA sequence: TGTGCCAGCAGTTACGGGGGTAGCGGGAGGTTCTATGAGCAGTTCTTC. This sequence encodes CASSYGGSGRFYEQFF.

The V gene is TRBV2, the J gene TRBJ2-7; the match to TRBD2 covers 8 bases. Losses at the gene ends were 4 bases for V and 3 bases for J; bases not matched to a gene: 11. The CDR3 has 16 amino acids. Germline V gene sequence: CDR1 SNHLY, CDR2 FYNNEI. The CDR3 sequence is CASSARVSGSFYEQYF. DNA for the CDR3: TGTGCCAGCAGTGCTAGGGTCAGCGGGAGTTTCTACGAGCAGTACTTC.